The rows below give T cell receptor beta chains drawn from one sample of a study of blood T cell repertoires in COVID-19. The assay was immunoSEQ multiplex PCR, and TCRdb's table has in-frame clones only and misses some. This table holds 65,000 to 70,000 clones, approximately 93% found once. The sample comprised peripheral blood. These receptors originate from a man in his 70s with active COVID-19. Each CDR3 is given with its conserved first and last residue. The order of the fields is J gene, D gene, V gene, clone size, CDR3 DNA, CDR3 protein. D genes are given only for firm matches. Not every row has a clone size; where given, it reads once, few, many or a size class.

TRBJ2-7 | TRBD1 | TRBV5-1 | - | TGCGCCAGCAGCTTGTCGACAGGGAACTACGAGCAGTACTTC | CASSLSTGNYEQYF
TRBJ2-2 | TRBD2 | TRBV7-2 | - | TGTGCCAGCAGCTTAGCGGGCGGGGGGAACACCGGGGAGCTGTTTTTT | CASSLAGGGNTGELFF
TRBJ2-2 | TRBD2 | TRBV29-1 | - | TGCAGCGTTGAACGGGCTAGCGGGGGGGCCCGCGGCACCGGGGAGCTGTTTTTT | CSVERASGGARGTGELFF
TRBJ2-7 | - | TRBV7-2 | - | TGTGCCAGCAGTCTGACAGGCTACGAGCAGTACTTC | CASSLTGYEQYF
TRBJ2-1 | TRBD1 | TRBV23-1 | - | TGCGCCAGCGGCCACGGCCCGAGACTTGGACAGGGGGGGCTTGAGCAGTTCTTC | CASGHGPRLGQGGLEQFF
TRBJ1-5 | - | TRBV12-5 | - | TGTGCTAGTGGTTTGGCGACAGGTAGCAATCAGCCCCAGCATTTT | CASGLATGSNQPQHF
TRBJ2-3 | TRBD1 | TRBV23-1 | - | TGCGCCAGCAGACCCGAACGAGGACAGGGCCAATCAGATACGCAGTATTTT | CASRPERGQGQSDTQYF
TRBJ1-1 | - | TRBV27 | - | TGTGCCAGCAGTTCCGGCAGGGCGGGGTACACTGAAGCTTTCTTT | CASSSGRAGYTEAFF
TRBJ2-5 | - | TRBV5-1 | - | TGCGCCAGCAGCTCAACTAGGTTCGCGACCCAGTACTTC | CASSSTRFATQYF
TRBJ1-1 | - | TRBV28 | once | TGTGCCAGCAGTCCCACAGACAGACTTGAAGCTTTCTTT | CASSPTDRLEAFF
TRBJ2-5 | - | TRBV7-2 | - | TGTGCCAGCAGCTCCCTAGAGACCCAGTACTTC | CASSSLETQYF
TRBJ2-2 | TRBD1 | TRBV5-1 | - | TGCGCCAGCAGCGAGACAGGGTTTAACACCGGGGAGCTGTTTTTT | CASSETGFNTGELFF
TRBJ1-6 | - | TRBV18 | - | TGTGCCAGCTCACCAATCTCCAGTTCGAATTCACCCCTCCACTTT | CASSPISSSNSPLHF
TRBJ1-2 | TRBD1 | TRBV5-1 | - | TGCGCCAGCAGCCCTCAAACTCAGGGGGTCCCACTTCCTGGCTACACCTTC | CASSPQTQGVPLPGYTF
TRBJ2-3 | TRBD2 | TRBV4-3 | - | TGCGCCAGCAGCGAAACCGGTCGGACTAGCGGCACAGATACGCAGTATTTT | CASSETGRTSGTDTQYF
TRBJ1-1 | TRBD1 | TRBV25-1 | - | TGTGCCAGCAGCGGGGACAGGAACACTGAAGCTTTCTTT | CASSGDRNTEAFF
TRBJ2-3 | TRBD2 | TRBV6-6 | - | TGTGCCAGCAGCAAGACTAGCGGGGGGGCCGTCGATACGCAGTATTTT | CASSKTSGGAVDTQYF
TRBJ1-3 | - | TRBV12-3/TRBV12-4 | - | TGTGCCAGCCAACTTATCTCTGGAAACACCATATATTTT | CASQLISGNTIYF
TRBJ2-2 | TRBD1 | TRBV6-6 | - | TGTGCCAGCAGAGGGACAGGGGACACCGGGGAGCTGTTTTTT | CASRGTGDTGELFF
TRBJ1-4 | TRBD1 | TRBV28 | - | TGTGCCAGCAGTTTTTCGGGACAGGGCTCGGAAAAACTGTTTTTT | CASSFSGQGSEKLFF
TRBJ1-2 | TRBD1 | TRBV7-9 | - | TGTGCCAGCAGCCCCGAGGGGGCGGGAGGCTACACCTTC | CASSPEGAGGYTF